Listed below are T cell receptor beta chains from one sample, sequenced in a study of blood T cell repertoires in COVID-19. The method was immunoSEQ multiplex PCR; TCRdb's version includes in-frame clones alone and lacks a portion of them. The table shows 100,000 to 150,000 clones, with roughly four fifths occurring only once. The specimen was peripheral blood. These receptors were collected from a man between 60 and 70 years old with acute or convalescent COVID-19. Each CDR3 is given with its conserved first and last residue. The order of the fields is D gene, CDR3 length, V gene, CDR3 protein. D genes are given only for firm matches.

>TRBD2|14|TRBV2
CASQSSGRYNEQFF
>.|15|TRBV19
CASSIGGTYNSPLHF
>.|15|TRBV25-1
CASSEEGLAKNIQYF
>.|16|TRBV2
CASSDDWGRGVGELFF
>.|15|TRBV7-3
CASSLGGIHTGELFF
>TRBD2|16|TRBV19
CATAGTSGSSYNEQFF
>TRBD1|10|TRBV2
CGLNRGRCTF
>TRBD2|15|TRBV6-5
CASSPTSGGAGELFF
>.|15|TRBV7-9
CASSTNRDKTYEQYF
>.|13|TRBV30
CAWSVLKAGEQFF
>.|14|TRBV6-5
CASSYGDGTDTQYF
>.|12|TRBV5-1
CASSAYRDGYTF
>.|13|TRBV5-6
CASSPTPNYGYTF
>.|14|TRBV2
CASKYTEGNYGYTF
>TRBD2|16|TRBV5-1
CASSPASGGGGDTQYF
>.|12|TRBV6-1
CASSQQNTEAFF
>TRBD2|13|TRBV9
CASSAGTSFAQYF
>TRBD2|16|TRBV9
CASSVEGSGIGDTQYF
>.|16|TRBV14
CASSQRPGVGTDTQYF
>.|12|TRBV28
CASRTVVEKLFF
>TRBD2|13|TRBV9
CASSNTLAGEQYF
>.|14|TRBV30
CAWSPGLAVEKLFF
>TRBD1|16|TRBV10-3
CAITPGTGGSVTEAFF
>.|15|TRBV25-1
CASSEYSGRNYGYTF
>.|14|TRBV7-9
CASSFSRDNYGYTF
>TRBD1|15|TRBV7-9
CASSHDRGNTGELFF
>.|11|TRBV29-1
CSVSWNTEAFF
>.|11|TRBV9
CASGGGDEQYF
>TRBD1|15|TRBV5-1
CASSHSGTGGDTQYF
>TRBD2|15|TRBV2
CASSRRGDHTDTQYF
>TRBD1|14|TRBV6-6
CASSPGQGSQPQHF
>TRBD1|14|TRBV7-9
CANGGQGASDTQYF
>.|13|TRBV19
CASSIARNYGYTF
>TRBD2|13|TRBV29-1
CSVASGSLNEQFF
>.|14|TRBV7-2
CASSPGGVVTEAFF
>.|18|TRBV19
CASSIQRGRGGSSYEQYF
>TRBD1|15|TRBV27
CASSTLQGASNGYTF
>TRBD1|15|TRBV19
CASSLLGGPNTEAFF